Sequencing of this T cell receptor beta chain was carried out in a study of T cell responses to AZD1222 COVID-19 vaccine. Turning to this clone: The antigen is not known.

The V and J ends lost 7 bases and 9 bases, in that order; junction bases with no gene match: 6. Germline-derived CDR1 and CDR2 are MNHEY and SMNVEV (reference sequence). The CDR3 has 13 amino acids. Whole-study findings and limits: Repertoires in all cases were sampled only once the peak T cell response had passed.

Clones were read by immunoSEQ multiplex PCR, and TCRdb kept only the in-frame ones, dropping some. The sample carries 110,000 to 150,000 clones, roughly 93% recorded once. The source was peripheral blood, collected on day 0 of AZD1222 vaccination. The clonotype originates from an adult in good health. The V call is TRBV27, the J call TRBJ2-4; TRBD2 aligns across 10 bases. CDR3: CASKPSGRGIQYF. DNA of the CDR3: TGTGCCAGCAAACCGAGCGGGAGGGGCATTCAGTACTTC.